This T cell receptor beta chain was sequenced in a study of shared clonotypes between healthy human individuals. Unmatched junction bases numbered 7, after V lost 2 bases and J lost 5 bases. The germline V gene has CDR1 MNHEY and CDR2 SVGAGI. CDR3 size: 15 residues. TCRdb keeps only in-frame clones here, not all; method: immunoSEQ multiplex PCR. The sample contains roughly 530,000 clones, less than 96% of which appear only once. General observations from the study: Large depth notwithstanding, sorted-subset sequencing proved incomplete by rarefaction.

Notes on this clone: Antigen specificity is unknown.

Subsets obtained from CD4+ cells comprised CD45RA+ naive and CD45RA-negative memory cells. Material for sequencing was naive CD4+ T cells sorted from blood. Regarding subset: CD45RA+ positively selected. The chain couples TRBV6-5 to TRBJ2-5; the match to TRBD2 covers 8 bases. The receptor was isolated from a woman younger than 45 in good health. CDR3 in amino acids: CASSYPPGGRETQYF. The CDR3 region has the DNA TGTGCCAGCAGTTACCCACCGGGCGGGAGGGAGACCCAGTACTTC.